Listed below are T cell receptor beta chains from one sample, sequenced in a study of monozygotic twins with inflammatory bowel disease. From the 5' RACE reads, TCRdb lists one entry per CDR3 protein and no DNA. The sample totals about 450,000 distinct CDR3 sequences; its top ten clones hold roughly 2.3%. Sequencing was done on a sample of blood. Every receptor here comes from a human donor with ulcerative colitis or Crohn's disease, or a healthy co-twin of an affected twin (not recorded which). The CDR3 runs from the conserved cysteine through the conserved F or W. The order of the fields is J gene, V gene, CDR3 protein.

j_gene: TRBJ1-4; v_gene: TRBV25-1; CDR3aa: CASSEYKGQGNEKLFF
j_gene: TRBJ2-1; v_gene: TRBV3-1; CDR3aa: CASSQPGQGKYNEQFF
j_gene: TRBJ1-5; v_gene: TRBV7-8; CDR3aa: CASSLVSAGNQPQHF
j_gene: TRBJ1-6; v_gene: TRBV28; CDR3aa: CASTPGQGRSPLHF
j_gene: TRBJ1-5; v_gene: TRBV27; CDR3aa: CASSPSGDQPQHF
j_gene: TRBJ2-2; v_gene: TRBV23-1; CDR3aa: CASSLRADRDRRSGELFF
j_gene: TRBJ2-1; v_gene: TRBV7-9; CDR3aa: CASSPDRVGEQFF
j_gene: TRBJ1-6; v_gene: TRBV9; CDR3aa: CASSAETGPREDSPLHF
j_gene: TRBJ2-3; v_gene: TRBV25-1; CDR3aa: CASLIAGATDTQYF
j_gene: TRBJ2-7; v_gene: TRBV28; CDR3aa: CASSLLPSGNYEQYF
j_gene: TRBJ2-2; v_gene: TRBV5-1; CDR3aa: CASSPGQIRNTGELFF
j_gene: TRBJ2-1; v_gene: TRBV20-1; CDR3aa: CRLVFFSGTSSYNEQFF
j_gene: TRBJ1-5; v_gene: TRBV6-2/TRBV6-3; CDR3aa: CASSSYRGPNSNQPQHF
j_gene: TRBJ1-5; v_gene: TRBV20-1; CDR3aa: CSADRDRNQPQHF
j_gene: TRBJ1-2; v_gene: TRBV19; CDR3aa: CASSRPQTGQYGYTF
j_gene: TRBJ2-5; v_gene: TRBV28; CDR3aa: CASSLFGGQGSVRETQYF
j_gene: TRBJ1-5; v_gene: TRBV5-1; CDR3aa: CASSPSDRLYQPQHF
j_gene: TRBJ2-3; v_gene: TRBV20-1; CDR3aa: CSARDIVREPTDTQYF
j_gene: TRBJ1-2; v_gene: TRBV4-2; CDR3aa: CASSQGSTDRDGYTF
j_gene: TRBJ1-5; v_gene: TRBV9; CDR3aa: CASSVDSGAGQPQHF
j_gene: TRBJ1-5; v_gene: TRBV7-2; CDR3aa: CASSLGYTVDQPQHF
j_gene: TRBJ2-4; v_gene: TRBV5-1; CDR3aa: CASSLGSPGNIQYF
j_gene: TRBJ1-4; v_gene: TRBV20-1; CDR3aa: CSAMRGVNEKLFF
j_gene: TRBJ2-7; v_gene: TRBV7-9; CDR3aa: CASSLVRGEQYF
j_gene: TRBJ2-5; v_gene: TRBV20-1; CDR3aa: CSARESETQYF
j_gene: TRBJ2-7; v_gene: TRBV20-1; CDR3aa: CSAIGLGQGTREQYF
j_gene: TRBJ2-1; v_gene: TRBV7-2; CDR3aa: CASSLVKIEQFF
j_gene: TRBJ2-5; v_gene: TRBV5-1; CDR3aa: CASSSWTDQETQYF